Following are 28 T cell receptor beta chains from one sample sequenced in a study of PD-1 blockade in classical Hodgkin lymphoma. The method was immunoSEQ multiplex PCR; TCRdb's version includes in-frame clones alone and lacks a portion of them. The table records approximately 10,000 clones, under 90% of them present only once. Documented time point: newly diagnosed, previously untreated cHL patient sample. Magnetic depletion of non-target cells from thawed PBMCs yielded purified CD8+ T cells. Input material: CD8+ T cells from blood. The receptors here all came from a human donor with classical Hodgkin lymphoma.

The rearrangement uses TRBV9 and TRBJ1-2, with D unresolved. From germline, CDR1 is SGDLS and CDR2 YYNGEE. Trimming took 0 bases from V and 4 from J, leaving 13 bases between them. The CDR3 is made up of 15 amino acids. For the CDR3, the DNA is TGTGCCAGCAGCGTAGGGAGCGCCTCGGGCTATGGCTACACCTTC. Protein sequence: CASSVGSASGYGYTF.

The rearrangement joins TRBV19 to TRBJ2-3; 8 positions match TRBD1. With 10 bases clipped from V and 2 bases from J, the junction kept 5 bases outside the gene matches. Per germline, CDR1 LNHDA and CDR2 SQIVND (reference sequence). This CDR3 is 13 amino acids long. Here the CDR3 DNA reads TGTGCCACAGGGGGCTCGATCACAGATACGCAGTATTTT. This translates into CATGGSITDTQYF.

The genes are TRBV6-1 and TRBJ2-7; D not resolved. The CDR3 contains 9 residues. The V end was cut by 3 bases, the J end by 8 bases, with 2 bases between. CDR1 and CDR2 from the germline V gene are MNHNS and SASEGT. The CDR3 bases are TGTGCCAGCAGTGAGAAGCAGTACTTC. This translates into CASSEKQYF.

This chain links TRBV4-3 with TRBJ2-1, with D possibly matching TRBD2 (5 bases). V was cut by 0 bases and J by 5 bases, with 14 bases left in between. CDR1 and CDR2 (germline): LGHNA, YSLEER. There are 16 residues in the CDR3. The DNA of the CDR3 is TGCGCCAGCAGCCAAGAACGGGGTCGCCCTGACAATGAGCAGTTCTTC. Translating it yields CASSQERGRPDNEQFF.

The CDR3 loop reads CASRIQGFSGANVLTF. DNA of the CDR3: TGTGCCAGCAGAATTCAGGGATTCTCTGGGGCCAACGTCCTGACTTTC. V is TRBV27 and J is TRBJ2-6, with a tentative D call TRBD1 (5 bases). Per the germline V gene, CDR1 is MNHEY and CDR2 is SMNVEV (reference sequence). The CDR3 is made up of 16 amino acids. V dropped 6 bases and J dropped 0 bases, with 12 bases sitting between them.

V gene TRBV6-1 combines with J gene TRBJ2-5; 7 bases are shared with TRBD1. The CDR3 covers 17 residues. Unmatched junction bases numbered 16, after V lost 2 bases and J lost 7 bases. Germline V gene data show CDR1 as MNHNS and CDR2 as SASEGT. The CDR3 sequence is CASSEKGGQASWWTQYF. CDR3 nucleotides: TGTGCCAGCAGTGAAAAAGGAGGACAGGCGTCTTGGTGGACCCAGTACTTC.

The chain has TRBV5-6 and TRBJ2-5; 8 bases are shared with TRBD1. Per the germline V gene, CDR1 is SGHDT and CDR2 is YYEEEE. The CDR3 extends over 18 amino acids. V lost 4 bases and J lost 11; bases outside the gene matches: 25. The CDR3 DNA sequence: TGTGCCAGCAGCCCCCACCCCTGGGGAAGACAGGGGTTTTGGGAGCAGTACTTC. Translated, it gives CASSPHPWGRQGFWEQYF.

This chain links TRBV7-6 with TRBJ2-2, with 8 nucleotides matching TRBD2. Trimming removed 5 bases from V and 3 bases from J; junction bases left unmatched: 11. The V gene's germline CDR1 is SGHVS and CDR2 FNYEAQ. The CDR3 has 17 residues. The CDR3 DNA reads TGTGCCAGCAGCCCTGGGCCCCGGGGGGGTCACACCGGGGAGCTGTTTTTT. It specifies CASSPGPRGGHTGELFF.

The genes are TRBV9 and TRBJ2-7; possible D gene TRBD1, 5 bases. The V and J ends lost 0 bases and 3 bases respectively, with 7 bases between them. Looked up from germline, CDR1 is SGDLS and CDR2 is YYNGEE. This CDR3 has 13 amino acids. The CDR3 DNA sequence: TGTGCCAGCAGCGTAGGGGGCAACTACGAGCAGTACTTC. This gives the protein CASSVGGNYEQYF.

The genes are TRBV5-1 and TRBJ2-1, with 8 bases identical to TRBD1. After removal of 3 bases from V and 4 bases from J, the junction contained 6 bases not matched to a gene. CDR3 size: 15 residues. The germline gives CDR1 SGHRS, CDR2 YFSETQ. The CDR3 sequence is CASSYDRGRYNEQFF. The CDR3 DNA follows: TGCGCCAGCAGCTACGACAGGGGCAGGTACAATGAGCAGTTCTTC.

V gene TRBV7-9 combines with J gene TRBJ1-6, with 9 bases identical to TRBD1. The CDR3 extends over 16 amino acids. Germline CDR1 reads SEHNR; CDR2 reads FQNEAQ (reference sequence). With 5 bases clipped from V and 1 base from J, the junction kept 3 bases outside the gene matches. The CDR3, as DNA: TGTGCCAGCAGCCATGACAGGGGGTCCTATAATTCACCCCTCCACTTT. Protein: CASSHDRGSYNSPLHF. The full variable domain, completed using reference TRBV7-9 and TRBJ1-6, is DTGVSQNPRHKITKRGQNVTFRCDPISEHNRLYWYRQTLGQGPEFLTYFQNEAQLEKSRLLSDRFSAERPKGSFSTLEIQRTEQGDSAMYLCASSHDRGSYNSPLHFGNGTRLTVT.

The V gene is TRBV7-6, the J gene TRBJ2-5; D gene ambiguous. CDR3 length equals 17 residues. The V end was cut by 2 bases, the J end by 5 bases, with 21 bases between. Germline loops: CDR1 SGHVS, CDR2 FNYEAQ. CDR3 sequence reads: CASSLSSGGWVVETQYF. CDR3 sequence (DNA): TGTGCCAGCAGCTTAAGTTCCGGTGGCTGGGTAGTGGAGACCCAGTACTTC.

The chain carries TRBV9 and TRBJ1-5; possible D gene TRBD1, 5 bases. V was shortened by 4 bases and J by 8 bases, with 16 bases between the two germline ends. The germline V gene encodes CDR1 SGDLS and CDR2 YYNGEE. The CDR3 loop spans 14 amino acids. The CDR3 region has the DNA TGTGCCAGCAGCCGGGGGGTAGGTCTGGAGCCCCAGCATTTT. Protein sequence: CASSRGVGLEPQHF.

The chain couples TRBV5-1 to TRBJ1-4; no clear D gene. The V gene lost 3 bases and the J gene lost 5 bases, with 11 bases spanning the gap. Germline CDR1 is SGHRS and CDR2 is YFSETQ. CDR3 length equals 14 residues. The CDR3 nucleotides read TGCGCCAGCAGCTGGACGGATGCGAATGAAAAACTGTTTTTT. This translates into CASSWTDANEKLFF.

The chain joins TRBV11-2 to TRBJ1-2; TRBD1 agrees at 11 bases. Germline V CDR1 and CDR2: SGHAT, FQNNGV. This CDR3 has 14 amino acids. J was trimmed by 6 bases and V by 4 bases; bases with no gene match: 4. This CDR3 reads CASSWDRGKNGYTF. The CDR3 nucleotides read TGTGCCAGCAGCTGGGACAGGGGGAAGAATGGCTACACCTTC.

V is TRBV27 and J is TRBJ2-7; D is unclear. Trimming took 3 bases from V and 4 from J, leaving 4 bases between them. Germline assignment: CDR1 MNHEY and CDR2 SMNVEV (reference sequence). There are 11 residues in the CDR3. CDR3 sequence: CASSFGYEQYF. The DNA for the CDR3 is TGTGCCAGCAGTTTCGGGTACGAGCAGTACTTC.

The V call is TRBV4-2, the J call TRBJ2-4; 7 bases line up with TRBD1. The CDR3 extends over 15 amino acids. Germline V gene data show CDR1 as LGHNA and CDR2 as YNFKEQ. After removal of 4 bases from V and 1 base from J, the junction contained 4 bases not matched to a gene. The CDR3 nucleotides read TGTGCCAGCAGCCCGACAGGGTGGGCCAAAAACATTCAGTACTTC. It translates to CASSPTGWAKNIQYF.

V and J are TRBV27 and TRBJ2-5; D is ambiguous. V was shortened by 3 bases and J by 5 bases, with 10 bases between the two germline ends. The CDR3 is 13 residues long. From germline, CDR1 is MNHEY and CDR2 SMNVEV (reference sequence). The CDR3 sequence is CASSFEPRETQYF. As DNA, the CDR3 is TGTGCCAGCAGTTTTGAGCCGCGGGAGACCCAGTACTTC.

The DNA for the CDR3 is TGTGCCAGCAGGGAAAGGGAGGACGGGAATCAGCCCCAGCATTTT. Protein sequence: CASREREDGNQPQHF. The rearrangement joins TRBV6-6 to TRBJ1-5; no clear D. Per the germline V gene, CDR1 is MNHNY and CDR2 is SVGAGI (reference sequence). This CDR3 comprises 15 residues. Trimming took 6 bases from V and 4 from J, leaving 16 bases between them.

The chain has TRBV28 and TRBJ1-5, with 9 bases lining up with TRBD1. V gave up 7 bases and J gave up 3 bases; unmatched junction bases: 7. Germline V CDR1 and CDR2: MDHEN, SYDVKM. The CDR3 covers 15 residues. The chain's CDR3 is CASTNRDRVNQPQHF. DNA for the CDR3: TGTGCCAGCACTAACCGGGACAGGGTCAATCAGCCCCAGCATTTT.

The V and J genes are TRBV7-6 and TRBJ2-1; the match to TRBD2 covers 11 bases. The CDR3 has 16 amino acids. Germline V CDR1 and CDR2: SGHVS, FNYEAQ. The V gene end was trimmed by 5 bases and the J gene end by 10 bases; junction bases not matched to a gene: 13. The CDR3 loop reads CASSKTLAGGLSEQFF. Here the CDR3 DNA reads TGTGCCAGCAGCAAAACCTTAGCGGGGGGGCTGAGCGAGCAGTTCTTC.

V usage is TRBV9 and J usage is TRBJ2-7; 8 bases agree with TRBD2. The J segment lost 3 bases and the V segment lost 0 bases, leaving 2 bases of the junction unmatched. The CDR3 is 14 residues long. Germline V lookup: CDR1 SGDLS, CDR2 YYNGEE. The CDR3 reads CASSVGLANYEQYF. The CDR3, as DNA: TGTGCCAGCAGCGTAGGACTAGCGAACTACGAGCAGTACTTC.

The chain couples TRBV7-2 to TRBJ1-2; TRBD1 is a possible D gene (5 bases). Germline CDR1 SGHTA, CDR2 FQGNSA. Trimming left V 3 bases short and J 5 bases short, with 10 bases between. The CDR3 is made up of 13 amino acids. The CDR3 loop is CASSFLGAYGYTF. The CDR3 nucleotides read TGTGCCAGCAGCTTCCTCGGGGCGTATGGCTACACCTTC.

The chain recombines TRBV6-1 with TRBJ2-2; either TRBD1 or TRBD2 may supply D (5 bases each). Germline V gene lookup returns CDR1 MNHNS and CDR2 SASEGT. The CDR3 is 14 amino acids. V dropped 6 bases and J dropped 1 base, with 9 bases sitting between them. This CDR3 is CASSEGRNTGELFF. CDR3 DNA: TGTGCCAGCAGCGAGGGACGGAACACCGGGGAGCTGTTTTTT.

CDR3 nucleotides: TGTGCCAGCAGCCAGGACAGGGCGGGGAACACTGAAGCTTTCTTT. Translated, it gives CASSQDRAGNTEAFF. V is TRBV5-4 and J is TRBJ1-1; 8 nucleotides agree with TRBD1. V lost 4 bases to trimming and J lost 1 base; unmatched junction nucleotides: 6. The germline gives CDR1 SGHNT, CDR2 YYREEE (reference sequence). The CDR3 length is 15 residues.

The rearrangement uses TRBV7-8 and TRBJ2-7, with D hard to call. This CDR3 is 14 amino acids long. Germline assignment: CDR1 SGHVS and CDR2 FQNEAQ. Trimming removed 3 bases at V and 2 bases at J, with 11 bases between. The CDR3 nucleotides read TGTGCCAGCAGCTTGGTTAGCAAAGCCTACGAGCAGTACTTC. Translating it yields CASSLVSKAYEQYF.

The chain links TRBV25-1 to TRBJ2-5; D unclear. Looked up from germline, CDR1 is MGHDK and CDR2 is SYGVNS. Deletions cut 5 bases from V and 3 bases from J, with 4 bases between. The CDR3 totals 11 residues. The CDR3 spells CASSSEETQYF. CDR3 DNA sequence: TGTGCCAGCAGTTCCGAAGAGACCCAGTACTTC.

The CDR3 DNA reads as TGTGTCAGAAGCTTATTTCGGGGAGCAGGGGGCTACGAGCAGTACTTC. Its protein product is CVRSLFRGAGGYEQYF. The rearrangement joins TRBV7-5 to TRBJ2-7; the table's D call, TRBD1, has no DNA check behind it. TRBV7-5 is listed as a pseudogene. The CDR3 totals 16 residues.